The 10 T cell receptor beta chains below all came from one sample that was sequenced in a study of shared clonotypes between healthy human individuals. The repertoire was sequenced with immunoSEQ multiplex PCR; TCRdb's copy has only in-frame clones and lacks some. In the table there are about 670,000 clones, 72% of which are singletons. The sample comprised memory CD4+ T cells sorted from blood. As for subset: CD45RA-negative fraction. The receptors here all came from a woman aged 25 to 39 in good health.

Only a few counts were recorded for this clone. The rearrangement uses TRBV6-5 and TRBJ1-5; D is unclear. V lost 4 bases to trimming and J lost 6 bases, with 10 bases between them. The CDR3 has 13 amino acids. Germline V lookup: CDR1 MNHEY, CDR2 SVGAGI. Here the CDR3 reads CASSLGGFQPQHF. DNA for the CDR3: TGTGCCAGCAGTTTGGGTGGGTTTCAGCCCCAGCATTTT.

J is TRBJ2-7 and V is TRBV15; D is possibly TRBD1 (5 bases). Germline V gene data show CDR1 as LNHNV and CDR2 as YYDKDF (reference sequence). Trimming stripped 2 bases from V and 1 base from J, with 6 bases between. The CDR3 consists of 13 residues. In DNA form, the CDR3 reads TGTGCCACCAGCAGACAGGGATCCTACGAGCAGTACTTC. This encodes CATSRQGSYEQYF.

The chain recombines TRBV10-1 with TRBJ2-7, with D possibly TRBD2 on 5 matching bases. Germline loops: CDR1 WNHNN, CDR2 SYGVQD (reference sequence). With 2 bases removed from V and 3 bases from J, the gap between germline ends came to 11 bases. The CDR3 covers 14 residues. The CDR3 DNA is TGCGCCAGCAGTGAGGGCCTAGCAGGCTACGAGCAGTACTTC. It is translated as CASSEGLAGYEQYF.

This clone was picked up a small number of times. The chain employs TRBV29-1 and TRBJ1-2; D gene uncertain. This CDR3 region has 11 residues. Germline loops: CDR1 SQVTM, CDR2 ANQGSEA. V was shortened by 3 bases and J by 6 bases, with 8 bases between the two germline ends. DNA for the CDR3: TGCAGCGTTGAGATGATCAATGGCTACACCTTC. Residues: CSVEMINGYTF. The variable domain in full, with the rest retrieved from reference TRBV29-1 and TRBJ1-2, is SAVISQKPSRDICQRGTSLTIQCQVDSQVTMMFWYRQQPGQSLTLIATANQGSEATYESGFVIDKFPISRPNLTFSTLTVSNMSPEDSSIYLCSVEMINGYTFGSGTRLTVV.

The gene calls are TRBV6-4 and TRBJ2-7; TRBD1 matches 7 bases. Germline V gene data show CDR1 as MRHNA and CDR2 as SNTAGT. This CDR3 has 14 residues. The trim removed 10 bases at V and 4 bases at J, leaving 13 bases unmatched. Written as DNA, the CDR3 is TGTGCCACCCAAACAGGGGCCCTCCGTTACGAGCAGTACTTC. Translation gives CATQTGALRYEQYF.

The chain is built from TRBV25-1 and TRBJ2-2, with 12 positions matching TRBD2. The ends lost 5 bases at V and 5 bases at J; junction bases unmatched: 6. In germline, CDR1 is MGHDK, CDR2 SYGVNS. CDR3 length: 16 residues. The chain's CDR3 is CASSLSGTSGTGELFF. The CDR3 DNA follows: TGTGCCAGCAGTTTGTCCGGGACTAGCGGGACCGGGGAGCTGTTTTTT.

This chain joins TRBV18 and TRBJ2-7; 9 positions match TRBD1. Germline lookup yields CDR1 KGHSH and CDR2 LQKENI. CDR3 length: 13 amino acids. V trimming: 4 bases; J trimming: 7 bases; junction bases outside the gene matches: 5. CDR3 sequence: CASSLRDRVEQYF. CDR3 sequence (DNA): TGTGCCAGCTCACTCCGGGACAGGGTAGAGCAGTACTTC.

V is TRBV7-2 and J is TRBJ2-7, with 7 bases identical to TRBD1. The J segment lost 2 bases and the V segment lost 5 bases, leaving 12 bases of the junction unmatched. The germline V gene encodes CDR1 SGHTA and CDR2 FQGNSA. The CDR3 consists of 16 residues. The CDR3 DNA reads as TGTGCCAGCAGCCACGGCCTGGGCAGGGGGACCTACGAGCAGTACTTC. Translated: CASSHGLGRGTYEQYF.

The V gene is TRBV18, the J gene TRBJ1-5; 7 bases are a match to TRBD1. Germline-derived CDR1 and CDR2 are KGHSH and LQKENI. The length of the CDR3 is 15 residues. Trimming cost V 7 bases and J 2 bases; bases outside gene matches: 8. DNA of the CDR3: TGTGCCAGCTTAACAGGGGAATTGGGCAATCAGCCCCAGCATTTT. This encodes CASLTGELGNQPQHF.

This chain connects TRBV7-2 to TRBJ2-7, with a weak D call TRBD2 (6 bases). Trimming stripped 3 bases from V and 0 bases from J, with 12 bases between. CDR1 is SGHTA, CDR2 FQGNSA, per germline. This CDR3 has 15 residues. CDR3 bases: TGTGCCAGCAGCTTTGGGACTTCGAGCTCCTACGAGCAGTACTTC. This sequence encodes CASSFGTSSSYEQYF. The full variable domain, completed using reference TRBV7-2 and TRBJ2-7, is GAGVSQSPSNKVTEKGKDVELRCDPISGHTALYWYRQSLGQGLEFLIYFQGNSAPDKSGLPSDRFSAERTGGSVSTLTIQRTQQEDSAVYLCASSFGTSSSYEQYFGPGTRLTVT.